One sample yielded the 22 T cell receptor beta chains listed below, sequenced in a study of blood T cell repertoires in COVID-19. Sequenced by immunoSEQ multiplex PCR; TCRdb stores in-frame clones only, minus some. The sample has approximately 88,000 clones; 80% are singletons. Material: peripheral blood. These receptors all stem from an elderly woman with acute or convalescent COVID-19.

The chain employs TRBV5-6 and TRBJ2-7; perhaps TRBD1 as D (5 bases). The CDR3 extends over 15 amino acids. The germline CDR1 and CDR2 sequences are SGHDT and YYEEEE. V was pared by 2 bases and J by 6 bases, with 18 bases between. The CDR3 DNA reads TGTGCCAGCAGCTTAGCCGGCGAAGGGGCCCGCGAGCAGTACTTC. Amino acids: CASSLAGEGAREQYF.

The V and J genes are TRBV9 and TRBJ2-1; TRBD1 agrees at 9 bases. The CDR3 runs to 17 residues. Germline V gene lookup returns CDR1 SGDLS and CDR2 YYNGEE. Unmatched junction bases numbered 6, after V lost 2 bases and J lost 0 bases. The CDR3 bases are TGTGCCAGCAGCGTCGACACGACAGGGGGCTCCTACAATGAGCAGTTCTTC. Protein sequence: CASSVDTTGGSYNEQFF. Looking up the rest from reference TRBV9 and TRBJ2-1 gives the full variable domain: DSGVTQTPKHLITATGQRVTLRCSPRSGDLSVYWYQQSLDQGLQFLIQYYNGEERAKGNILERFSAQQFPDLHSELNLSSLELGDSALYFCASSVDTTGGSYNEQFFGPGTRLTVL.

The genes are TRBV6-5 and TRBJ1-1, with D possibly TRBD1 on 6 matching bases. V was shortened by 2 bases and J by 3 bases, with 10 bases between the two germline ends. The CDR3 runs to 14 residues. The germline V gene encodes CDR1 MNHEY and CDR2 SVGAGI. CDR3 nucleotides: TGTGCCAGCAGTTACCTCGGGGGGCACACTGAAGCTTTCTTT. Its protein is CASSYLGGHTEAFF.

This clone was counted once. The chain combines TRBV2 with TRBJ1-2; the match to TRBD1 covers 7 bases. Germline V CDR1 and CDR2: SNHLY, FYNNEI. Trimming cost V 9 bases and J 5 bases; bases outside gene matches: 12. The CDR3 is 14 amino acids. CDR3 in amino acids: CASVEQGNGYGYTF. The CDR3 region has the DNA TGTGCCAGTGTTGAACAGGGGAATGGTTATGGCTACACCTTC.

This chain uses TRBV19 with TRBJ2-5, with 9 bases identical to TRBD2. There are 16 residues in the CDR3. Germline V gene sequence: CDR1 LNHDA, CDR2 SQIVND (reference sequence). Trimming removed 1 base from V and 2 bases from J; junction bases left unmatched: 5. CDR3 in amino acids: CASSIARLAGQETQYF. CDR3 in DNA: TGTGCCAGTAGTATAGCCAGGCTAGCGGGGCAAGAGACCCAGTACTTC.

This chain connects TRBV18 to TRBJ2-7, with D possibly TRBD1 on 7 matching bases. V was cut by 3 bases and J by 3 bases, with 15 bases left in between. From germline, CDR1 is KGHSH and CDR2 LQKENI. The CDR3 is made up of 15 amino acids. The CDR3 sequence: CASSPLQGTGYEQYF. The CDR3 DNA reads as TGTGCCAGCTCACCCCTACAGGGGACTGGCTACGAGCAGTACTTC.

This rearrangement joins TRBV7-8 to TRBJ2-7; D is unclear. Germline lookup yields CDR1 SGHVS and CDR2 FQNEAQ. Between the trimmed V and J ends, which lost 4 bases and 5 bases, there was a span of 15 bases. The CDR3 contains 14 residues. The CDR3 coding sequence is TGTGCCAGCAGCTACGTCCCCCACTATCACGAGCAGTACTTC. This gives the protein CASSYVPHYHEQYF.

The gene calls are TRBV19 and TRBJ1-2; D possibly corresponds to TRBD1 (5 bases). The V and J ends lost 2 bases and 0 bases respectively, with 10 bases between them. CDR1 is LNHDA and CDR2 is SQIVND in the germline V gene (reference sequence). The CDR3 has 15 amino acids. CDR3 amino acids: CASSIPGGSNYGYTF. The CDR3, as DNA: TGTGCCAGTAGTATACCGGGGGGATCTAACTATGGCTACACCTTC.

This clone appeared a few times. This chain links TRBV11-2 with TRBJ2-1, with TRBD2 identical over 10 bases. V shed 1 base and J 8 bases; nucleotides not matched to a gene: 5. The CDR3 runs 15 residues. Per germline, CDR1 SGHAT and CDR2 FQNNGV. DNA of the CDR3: TGTGCCAGCAGCTTAGTGGCTAGCGGGAGTGATGAGCAGTTCTTC. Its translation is CASSLVASGSDEQFF. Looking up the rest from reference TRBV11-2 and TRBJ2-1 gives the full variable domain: EAGVAQSPRYKIIEKRQSVAFWCNPISGHATLYWYQQILGQGPKLLIQFQNNGVVDDSQLPKDRFSAERLKGVDSTLKIQPAKLEDSAVYLCASSLVASGSDEQFFGPGTRLTVL.

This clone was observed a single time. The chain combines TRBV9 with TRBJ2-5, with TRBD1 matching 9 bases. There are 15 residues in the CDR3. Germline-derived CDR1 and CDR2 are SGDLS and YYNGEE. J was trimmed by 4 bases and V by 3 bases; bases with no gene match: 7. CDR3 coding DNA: TGTGCCAGCAGCGCCAGACAGGGGGAAGGAGAGACCCAGTACTTC. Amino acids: CASSARQGEGETQYF.

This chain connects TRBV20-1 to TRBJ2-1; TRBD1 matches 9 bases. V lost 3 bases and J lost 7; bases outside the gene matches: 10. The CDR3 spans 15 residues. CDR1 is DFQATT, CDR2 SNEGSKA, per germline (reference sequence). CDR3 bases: TGCAGTGCTAGTGGGGGACAGGGCCCTTGGAATGAGCAGTTCTTC. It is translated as CSASGGQGPWNEQFF.

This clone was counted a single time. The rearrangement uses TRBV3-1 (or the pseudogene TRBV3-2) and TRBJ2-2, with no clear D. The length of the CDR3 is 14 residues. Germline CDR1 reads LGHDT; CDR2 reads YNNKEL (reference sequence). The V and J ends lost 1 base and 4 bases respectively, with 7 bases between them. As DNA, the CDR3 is TGTGCCAGCAGCCAAGGTGCAGTCACCGGGGAGCTGTTTTTT. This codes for CASSQGAVTGELFF.

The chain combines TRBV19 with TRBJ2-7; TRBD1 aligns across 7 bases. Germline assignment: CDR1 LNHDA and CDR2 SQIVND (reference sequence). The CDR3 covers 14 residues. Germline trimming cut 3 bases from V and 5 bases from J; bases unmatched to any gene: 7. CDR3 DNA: TGTGCCAGTAGTATCGGCACAGGGGCCAACGAGCAGTACTTC. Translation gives CASSIGTGANEQYF.

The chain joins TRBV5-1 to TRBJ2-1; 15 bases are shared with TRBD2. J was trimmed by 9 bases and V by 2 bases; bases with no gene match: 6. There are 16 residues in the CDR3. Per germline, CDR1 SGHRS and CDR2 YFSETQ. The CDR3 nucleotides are TGCGCCAGCAGCTTACCCCGGACTAGCGGGGGGGGTGAGCAGTTCTTC. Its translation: CASSLPRTSGGGEQFF.

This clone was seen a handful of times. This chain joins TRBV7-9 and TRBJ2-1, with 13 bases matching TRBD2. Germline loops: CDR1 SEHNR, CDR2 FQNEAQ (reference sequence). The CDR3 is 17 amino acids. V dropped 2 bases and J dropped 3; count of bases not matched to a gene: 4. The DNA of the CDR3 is TGTGCCAGCAGCTTATCCGGGACTAGCGGGATCTACAATGAGCAGTTCTTC. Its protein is CASSLSGTSGIYNEQFF.

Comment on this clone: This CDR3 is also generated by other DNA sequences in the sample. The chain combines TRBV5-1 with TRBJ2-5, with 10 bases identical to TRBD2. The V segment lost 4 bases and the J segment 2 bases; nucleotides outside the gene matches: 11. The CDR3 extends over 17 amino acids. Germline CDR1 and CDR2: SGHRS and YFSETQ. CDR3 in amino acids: CASSPGASGGFQETQYF. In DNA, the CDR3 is TGCGCCAGCAGCCCTGGGGCTAGCGGGGGATTTCAAGAGACCCAGTACTTC.

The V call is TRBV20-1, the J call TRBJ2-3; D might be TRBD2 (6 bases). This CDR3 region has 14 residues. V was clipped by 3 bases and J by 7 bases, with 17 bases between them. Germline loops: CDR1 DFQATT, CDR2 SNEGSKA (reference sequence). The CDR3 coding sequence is TGCAGTGCTAGTTCCGGCGGGAAGGCAAATACGCAGTATTTT. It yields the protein CSASSGGKANTQYF.

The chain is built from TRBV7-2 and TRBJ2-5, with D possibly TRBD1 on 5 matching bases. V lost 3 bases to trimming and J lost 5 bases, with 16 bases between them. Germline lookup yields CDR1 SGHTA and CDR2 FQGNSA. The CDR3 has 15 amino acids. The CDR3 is CASSLSAGKGETQYF. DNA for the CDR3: TGTGCCAGCAGCTTGTCGGCAGGGAAGGGCGAGACCCAGTACTTC. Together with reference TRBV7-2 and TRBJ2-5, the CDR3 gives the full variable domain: GAGVSQSPSNKVTEKGKDVELRCDPISGHTALYWYRQSLGQGLEFLIYFQGNSAPDKSGLPSDRFSAERTGGSVSTLTIQRTQQEDSAVYLCASSLSAGKGETQYFGPGTRLLVL.

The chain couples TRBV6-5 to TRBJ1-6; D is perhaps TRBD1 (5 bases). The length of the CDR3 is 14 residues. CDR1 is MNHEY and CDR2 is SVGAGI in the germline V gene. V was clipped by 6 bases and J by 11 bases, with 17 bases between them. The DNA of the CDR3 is TGTGCCAGCAGGCTGGGGCAGGGCCTGGCACCCCTCCACTTT. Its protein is CASRLGQGLAPLHF.

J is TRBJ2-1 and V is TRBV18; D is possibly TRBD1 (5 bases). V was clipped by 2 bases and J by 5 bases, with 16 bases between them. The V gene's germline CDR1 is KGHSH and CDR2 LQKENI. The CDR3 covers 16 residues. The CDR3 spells CASSPNSLQAHNEQFF. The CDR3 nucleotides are TGTGCCAGCTCACCAAATTCATTACAGGCCCACAATGAGCAGTTCTTC.

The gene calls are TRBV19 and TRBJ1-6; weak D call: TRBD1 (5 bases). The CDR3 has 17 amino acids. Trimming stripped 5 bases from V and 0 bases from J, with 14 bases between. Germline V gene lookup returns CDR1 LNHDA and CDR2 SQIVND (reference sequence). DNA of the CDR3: TGTGCCAGTAGTCCCAGGGATCCAAGCTCCTATAATTCACCCCTCCACTTT. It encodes CASSPRDPSSYNSPLHF.

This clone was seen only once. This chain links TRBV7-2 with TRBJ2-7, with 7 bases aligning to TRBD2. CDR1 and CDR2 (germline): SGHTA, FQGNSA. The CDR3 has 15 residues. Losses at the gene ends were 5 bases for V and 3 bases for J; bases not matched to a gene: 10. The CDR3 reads CASSPRGGSVYEQYF. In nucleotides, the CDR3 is TGTGCCAGCAGCCCCCGGGGCGGGAGTGTCTACGAGCAGTACTTC.